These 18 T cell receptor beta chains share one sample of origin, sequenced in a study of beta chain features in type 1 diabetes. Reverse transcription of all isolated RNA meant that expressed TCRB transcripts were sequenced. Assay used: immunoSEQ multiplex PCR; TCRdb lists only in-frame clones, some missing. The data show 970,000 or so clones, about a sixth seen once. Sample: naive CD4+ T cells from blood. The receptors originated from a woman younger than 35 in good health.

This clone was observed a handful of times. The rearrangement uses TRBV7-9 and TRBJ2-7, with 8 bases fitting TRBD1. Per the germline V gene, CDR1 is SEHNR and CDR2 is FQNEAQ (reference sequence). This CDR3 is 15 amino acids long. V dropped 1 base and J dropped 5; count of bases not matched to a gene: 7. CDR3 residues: CASSLETGDFHEQYF. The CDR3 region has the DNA TGTGCCAGCAGCTTAGAGACAGGGGATTTCCACGAGCAGTACTTC.

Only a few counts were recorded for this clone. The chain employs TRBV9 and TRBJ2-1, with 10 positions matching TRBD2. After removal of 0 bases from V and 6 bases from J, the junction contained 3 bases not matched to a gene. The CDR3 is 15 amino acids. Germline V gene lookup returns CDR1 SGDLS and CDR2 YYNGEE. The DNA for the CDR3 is TGTGCCAGCAGCGTAGCGTCTAGCGGGAGCAATGAGCAGTTCTTC. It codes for CASSVASSGSNEQFF. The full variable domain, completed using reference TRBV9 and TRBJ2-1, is DSGVTQTPKHLITATGQRVTLRCSPRSGDLSVYWYQQSLDQGLQFLIQYYNGEERAKGNILERFSAQQFPDLHSELNLSSLELGDSALYFCASSVASSGSNEQFFGPGTRLTVL.

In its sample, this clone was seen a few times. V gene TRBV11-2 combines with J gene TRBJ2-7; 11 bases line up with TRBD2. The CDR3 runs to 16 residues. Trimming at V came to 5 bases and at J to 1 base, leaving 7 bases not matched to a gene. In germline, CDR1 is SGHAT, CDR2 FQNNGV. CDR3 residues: CASSNTGTSGSYEQYF. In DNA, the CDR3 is TGTGCCAGCAGCAACACCGGGACTAGCGGTTCCTACGAGCAGTACTTC.

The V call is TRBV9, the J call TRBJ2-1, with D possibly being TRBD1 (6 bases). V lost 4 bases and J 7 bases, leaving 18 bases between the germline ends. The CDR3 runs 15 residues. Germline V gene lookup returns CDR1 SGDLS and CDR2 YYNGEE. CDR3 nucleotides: TGTGCCAGCAGCAAAACAGAAGGGGGTGGGAATGAGCAGTTCTTC. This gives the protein CASSKTEGGGNEQFF.

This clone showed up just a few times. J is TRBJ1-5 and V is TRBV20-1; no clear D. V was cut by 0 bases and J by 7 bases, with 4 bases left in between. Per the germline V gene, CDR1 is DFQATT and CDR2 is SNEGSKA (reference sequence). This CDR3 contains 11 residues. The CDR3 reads CSARDGQPQHF. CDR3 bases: TGCAGTGCTAGAGATGGCCAGCCCCAGCATTTT.

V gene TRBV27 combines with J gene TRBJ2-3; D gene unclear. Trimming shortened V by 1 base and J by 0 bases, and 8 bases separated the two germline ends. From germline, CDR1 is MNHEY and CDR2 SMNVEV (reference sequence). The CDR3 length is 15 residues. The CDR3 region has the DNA TGTGCCAGCAGTTTATGGGTAACTAGCACAGATACGCAGTATTTT. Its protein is CASSLWVTSTDTQYF.

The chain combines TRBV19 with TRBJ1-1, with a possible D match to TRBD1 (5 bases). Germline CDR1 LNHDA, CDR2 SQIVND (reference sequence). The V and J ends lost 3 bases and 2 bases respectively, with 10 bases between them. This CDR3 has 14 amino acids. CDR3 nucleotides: TGTGCCAGTAGTATCGGGACGGGCAACACTGAAGCTTTCTTT. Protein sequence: CASSIGTGNTEAFF. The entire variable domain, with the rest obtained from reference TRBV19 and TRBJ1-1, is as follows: DGGITQSPKYLFRKEGQNVTLSCEQNLNHDAMYWYRQDPGQGLRLIYYSQIVNDFQKGDIAEGYSVSREKKESFPLTVTSAQKNPTAFYLCASSIGTGNTEAFFGQGTRLTVV.

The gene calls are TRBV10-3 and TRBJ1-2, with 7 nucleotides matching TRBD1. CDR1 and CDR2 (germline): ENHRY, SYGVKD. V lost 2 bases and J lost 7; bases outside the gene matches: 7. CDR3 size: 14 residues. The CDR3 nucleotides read TGTGCCATCAGTGAGGGACAGGCGAAGTCTGGCTACACCTTC. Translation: CAISEGQAKSGYTF.

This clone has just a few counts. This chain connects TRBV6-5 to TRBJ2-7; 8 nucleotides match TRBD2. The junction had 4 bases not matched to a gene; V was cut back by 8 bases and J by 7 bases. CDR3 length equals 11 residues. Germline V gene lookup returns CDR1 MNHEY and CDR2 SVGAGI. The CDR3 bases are TGTGCCAGCCGAACTAGCGGAGAGCAGTACTTC. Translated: CASRTSGEQYF.

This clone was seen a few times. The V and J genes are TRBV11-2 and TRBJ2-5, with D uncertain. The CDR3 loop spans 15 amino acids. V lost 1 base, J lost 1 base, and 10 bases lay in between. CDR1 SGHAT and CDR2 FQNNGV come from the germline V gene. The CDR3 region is CASSLVGQLQETQYF. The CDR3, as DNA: TGTGCCAGCAGCTTAGTCGGCCAGCTCCAAGAGACCCAGTACTTC.

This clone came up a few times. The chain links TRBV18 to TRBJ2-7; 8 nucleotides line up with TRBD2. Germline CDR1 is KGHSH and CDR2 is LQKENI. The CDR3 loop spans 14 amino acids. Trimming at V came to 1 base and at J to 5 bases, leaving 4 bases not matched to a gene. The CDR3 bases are TGTGCCAGCTCACCACAGCGGGAGTCGAACGAGCAGTACTTC. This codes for CASSPQRESNEQYF.

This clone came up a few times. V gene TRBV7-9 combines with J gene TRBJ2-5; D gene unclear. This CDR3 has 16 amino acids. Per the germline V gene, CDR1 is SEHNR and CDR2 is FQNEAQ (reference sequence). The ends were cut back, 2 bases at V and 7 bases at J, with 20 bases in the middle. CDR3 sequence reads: CASSLMGKLDHATQYF. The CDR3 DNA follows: TGTGCCAGCAGCTTAATGGGGAAATTGGACCATGCGACCCAGTACTTC.

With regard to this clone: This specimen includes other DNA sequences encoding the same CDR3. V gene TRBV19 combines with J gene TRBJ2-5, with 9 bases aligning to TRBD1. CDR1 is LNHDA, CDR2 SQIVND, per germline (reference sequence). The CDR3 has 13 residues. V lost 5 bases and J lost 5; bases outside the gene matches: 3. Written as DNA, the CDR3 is TGTGCCAGTAGTCGGGACAGGGAGGAGACCCAGTACTTC. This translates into CASSRDREETQYF.

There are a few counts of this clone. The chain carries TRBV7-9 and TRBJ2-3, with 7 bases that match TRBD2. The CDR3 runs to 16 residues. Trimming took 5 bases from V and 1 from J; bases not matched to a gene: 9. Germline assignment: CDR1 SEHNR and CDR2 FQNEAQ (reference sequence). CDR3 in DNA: TGTGCCAGCAGCGTTTGGGCTAGCGGCGGCACAGATACGCAGTATTTT. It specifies CASSVWASGGTDTQYF.

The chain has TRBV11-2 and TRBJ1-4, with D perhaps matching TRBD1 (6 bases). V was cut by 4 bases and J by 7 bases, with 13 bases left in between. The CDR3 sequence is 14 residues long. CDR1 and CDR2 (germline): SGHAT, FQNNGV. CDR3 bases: TGTGCCAGCAGCTCCACGACAGGCAGTGAAAAACTGTTTTTT. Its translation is CASSSTTGSEKLFF.

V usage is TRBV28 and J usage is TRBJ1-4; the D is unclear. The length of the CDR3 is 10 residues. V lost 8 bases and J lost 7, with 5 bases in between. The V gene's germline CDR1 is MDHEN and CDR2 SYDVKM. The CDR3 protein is CASWGEKLFF. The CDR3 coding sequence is TGTGCCAGCTGGGGTGAAAAACTGTTTTTT.

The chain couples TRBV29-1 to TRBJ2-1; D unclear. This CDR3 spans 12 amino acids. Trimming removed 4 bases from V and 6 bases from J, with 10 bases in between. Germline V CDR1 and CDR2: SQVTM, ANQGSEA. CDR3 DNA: TGCAGCGTTGTACAAATCGGCAATGAGCAGTTCTTC. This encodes CSVVQIGNEQFF.

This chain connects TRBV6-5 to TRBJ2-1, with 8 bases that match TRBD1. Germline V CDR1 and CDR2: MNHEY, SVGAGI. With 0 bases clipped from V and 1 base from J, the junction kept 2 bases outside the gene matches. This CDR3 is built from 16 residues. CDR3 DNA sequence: TGTGCCAGCAGTTACTCGAACAGGGGGTCCTACAATGAGCAGTTCTTC. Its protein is CASSYSNRGSYNEQFF.